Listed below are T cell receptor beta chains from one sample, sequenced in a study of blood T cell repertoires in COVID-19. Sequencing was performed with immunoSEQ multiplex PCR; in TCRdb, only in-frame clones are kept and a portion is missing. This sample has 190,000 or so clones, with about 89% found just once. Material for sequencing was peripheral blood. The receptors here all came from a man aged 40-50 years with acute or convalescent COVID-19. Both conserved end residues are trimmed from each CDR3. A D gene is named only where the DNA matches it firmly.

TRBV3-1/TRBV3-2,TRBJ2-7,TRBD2,ASSRGGRYEQY
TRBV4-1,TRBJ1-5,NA,ASSQDLGHPYSNQPQH
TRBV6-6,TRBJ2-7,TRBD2,ASSRFSGESAYEQY
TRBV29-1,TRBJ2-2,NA,SVVRGLQNTGELF
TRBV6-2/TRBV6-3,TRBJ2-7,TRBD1,ASSYSKASRGTYEQY
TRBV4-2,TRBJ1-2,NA,ASSQDGQLRLREYDGYT
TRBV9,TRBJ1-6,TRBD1,ASSQGQGANIYNSPLH
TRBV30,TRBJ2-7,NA,ASQPGGLMDEQY
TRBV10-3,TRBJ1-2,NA,AISERQGGTYGYT
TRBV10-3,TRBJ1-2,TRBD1,AISDTRRGLSDGYT
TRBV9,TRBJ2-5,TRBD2,ASSGGLSGGTQETQY
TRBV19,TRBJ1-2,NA,ASSIQENYGYT
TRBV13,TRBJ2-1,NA,ASSPPVRVGLKEQF
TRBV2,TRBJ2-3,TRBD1,ASSVSDRDARNTQY
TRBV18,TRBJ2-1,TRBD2,ASSPNGGLWGEQF
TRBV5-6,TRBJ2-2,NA,ASSLEGQGLDGELF
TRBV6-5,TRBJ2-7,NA,ASSYDRSTPYEQY
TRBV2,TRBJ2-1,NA,ATTEGRMSSYNEQF
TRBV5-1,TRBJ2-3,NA,ASSLAQGTDTQY
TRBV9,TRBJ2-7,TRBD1,ASSGGTDPYEQY
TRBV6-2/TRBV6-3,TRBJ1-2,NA,ASSQPLLRGANYGYT
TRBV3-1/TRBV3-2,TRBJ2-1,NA,ASSQSRLMYNEQF
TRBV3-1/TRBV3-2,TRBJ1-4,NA,ASSLLSSGLF
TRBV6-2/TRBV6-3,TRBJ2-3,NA,ASSETLGVADTQY
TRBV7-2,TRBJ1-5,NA,ASSPGGNQPQH
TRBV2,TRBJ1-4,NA,ASGPPGEKLF
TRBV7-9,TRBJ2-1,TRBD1,ASSARQGPDNEQF
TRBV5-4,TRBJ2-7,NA,ASSSGTRNYEQY
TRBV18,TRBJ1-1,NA,ASSPQHGMTEAF
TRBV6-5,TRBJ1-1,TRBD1,ASSTRTGLTEAF
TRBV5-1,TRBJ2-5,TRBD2,ASKGLPYQETQY
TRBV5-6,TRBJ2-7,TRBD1,ASSLGQGGRGEQY
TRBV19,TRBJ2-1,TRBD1,ASTTQGQGVYNEQF
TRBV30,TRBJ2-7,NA,AWSVPSRGNEQY
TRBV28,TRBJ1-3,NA,ASSPPVAGAGNTIY
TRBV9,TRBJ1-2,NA,ASSGPEGGGGYT
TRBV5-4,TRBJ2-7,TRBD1,ASRSGQDYTYEQY
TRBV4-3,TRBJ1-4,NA,ASSQDIGATNEKLF
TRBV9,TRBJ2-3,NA,ASSVGLGPADTQY